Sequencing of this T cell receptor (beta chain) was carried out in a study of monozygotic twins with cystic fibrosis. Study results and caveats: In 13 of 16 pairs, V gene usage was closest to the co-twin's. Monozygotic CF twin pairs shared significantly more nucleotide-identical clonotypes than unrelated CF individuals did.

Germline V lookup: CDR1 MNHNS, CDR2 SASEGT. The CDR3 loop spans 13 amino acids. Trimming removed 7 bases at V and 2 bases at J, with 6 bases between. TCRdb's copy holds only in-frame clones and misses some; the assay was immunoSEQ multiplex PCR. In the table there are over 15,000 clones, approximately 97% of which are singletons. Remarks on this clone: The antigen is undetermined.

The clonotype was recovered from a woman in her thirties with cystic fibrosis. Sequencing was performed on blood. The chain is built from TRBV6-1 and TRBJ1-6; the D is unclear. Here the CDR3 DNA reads TGTGCCAGCACCCCAGCCTATAATTCACCCCTCCACTTT. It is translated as CASTPAYNSPLHF.